These T cell receptor beta chains were read from a single sample in a study of control samples from healthy donors and cancer patients. Sequencing was performed with immunoSEQ multiplex PCR; in TCRdb, only in-frame clones are kept and a portion is missing. The sample holds under 80,000 clones, 94% seen once. The sequenced material came from blood. The receptors shown here come from a woman in her 40s in good health. The CDR3 runs from the conserved cysteine through the conserved F or W. D genes are given only for firm matches. Size values are once, few and many counts, or a class for expanded clones, and some rows have none.

abundance,d_gene,v_gene,j_gene,CDR3nt,CDR3aa
NA,NA,TRBV3-1/TRBV3-2,TRBJ1-1,TGTGCCAGCAGCATTCGGACAGACTACACTGAAGCTTTCTTT,CASSIRTDYTEAFF
NA,NA,TRBV19,TRBJ1-2,TGTGCCAGTCTCTCGAAGGGAACCTATGGCTACACCTTC,CASLSKGTYGYTF
NA,TRBD1,TRBV5-3,TRBJ1-1,TGTGCCAGAAGCCCACCGCCACATCCGGGACAGGCGAGCTGCAACACTGAAGCTTTCTTT,CARSPPPHPGQASCNTEAFF
NA,NA,TRBV4-1,TRBJ1-3,TGCGCCAGCAGCCAGGACAGAGGAACTGGAAACACCATATATTTT,CASSQDRGTGNTIYF
NA,TRBD1,TRBV6-5,TRBJ2-7,TGTGCCAGCAGTTACGACAGGGACAGAGAATACGAGCAGTACTTC,CASSYDRDREYEQYF
NA,TRBD1,TRBV27,TRBJ2-7,TGTGCCAGCAGCGGGACAGGGGGGCCCTACGAGCAGTACTTC,CASSGTGGPYEQYF
NA,NA,TRBV28,TRBJ2-6,TGTGCCAGCAGGGCCAGGAGTGGGGCCAACGTCCTGACTTTC,CASRARSGANVLTF
NA,TRBD1,TRBV20-1,TRBJ2-1,TGCAGTGCTAGTTACGGGCAGGGGGTCCCGGGTGAGCAGTTCTTC,CSASYGQGVPGEQFF
NA,TRBD2,TRBV4-1,TRBJ2-7,TGCGCCAGCACTCAAGCTAGCGGGAGCTACGAGCAGTACTTC,CASTQASGSYEQYF
NA,TRBD2,TRBV3-1/TRBV3-2,TRBJ2-1,TGTGCCAGCAGCCAAGAAGTCGGGGGGAGTGAAAATGAGCAGTTCTTC,CASSQEVGGSENEQFF
once,TRBD2,TRBV5-4,TRBJ2-3,TGTGCCAGCAGCCCAATACCCAAACTAGCGGGAACTACAGATACGCAGTATTTT,CASSPIPKLAGTTDTQYF
NA,NA,TRBV4-3,TRBJ2-1,TGCGCCAGCAGCCAAGATCAGTCGCCCTACAATGAGCAGTTCTTC,CASSQDQSPYNEQFF
NA,NA,TRBV12-1,TRBJ1-1,TGTGCCAGCAGCTGGACAGGGGGGAACACTGAAGCTTTCTTT,CASSWTGGNTEAFF
few,TRBD1,TRBV7-9,TRBJ1-2,TGTGCCAGCAGTTCTATTACAGGGGGCAATAACTATGGCTACACCTTC,CASSSITGGNNYGYTF
NA,TRBD2,TRBV6-2/TRBV6-3,TRBJ2-7,TGTGCCAGCAGTTCGGGACTAGCGTGGGAGCAGTACTTC,CASSSGLAWEQYF
NA,TRBD2,TRBV7-2,TRBJ2-1,TGTGCCAGCAGCGGGGTGAGCGGGAGGGCCAGAGATGAGCAGTTCTTC,CASSGVSGRARDEQFF
NA,TRBD2,TRBV7-6,TRBJ2-2,TGTGCCAGCAGCTTAGTCCTAGCGGGAGGATTCACCGGGGAGCTGTTTTTT,CASSLVLAGGFTGELFF
few,TRBD1,TRBV27,TRBJ2-7,TGTGCCAGCAGAAGGACAGGGGCTTACGAGCAGTACTTC,CASRRTGAYEQYF
NA,TRBD1,TRBV9,TRBJ2-3,TGTGCCAGCAGCGTCGGGGGACAGGGGGCAGATACGCAGTATTTT,CASSVGGQGADTQYF
NA,NA,TRBV3-1/TRBV3-2,TRBJ2-2,TGTGCCAGCCTTTCGAGGGGCGGGGAGCTGTTTTTT,CASLSRGGELFF
NA,NA,TRBV30,TRBJ1-4,TGTGCCTGGAGTGTATATAGGCCCCCAGATGAACTGTTTTTT,CAWSVYRPPDELFF
NA,NA,TRBV3-1/TRBV3-2,TRBJ1-2,TGTGCCAGCAGCCAAGGGCCCAGGCCGATAAACTATGGCTACACCTTC,CASSQGPRPINYGYTF
NA,NA,TRBV13,TRBJ2-5,TGTGCCAGCAGCTTAGCCCCTGGACGCCCCCAGTACTTC,CASSLAPGRPQYF
NA,NA,TRBV24-1,TRBJ2-1,TGTGCCACCAGTGACTATCCCCAGGGCTCCTACAATGAGCAGTTCTTC,CATSDYPQGSYNEQFF
NA,TRBD1,TRBV11-3,TRBJ2-7,TGTGCCAGCAGCCGCGGGACAGGGTGGAACTACGAGCAGTACTTC,CASSRGTGWNYEQYF
once,NA,TRBV27,TRBJ2-2,TGTGCCAGCAGTTCCACAGGGTACGGGGAGCTGTTTTTT,CASSSTGYGELFF
NA,TRBD1,TRBV18,TRBJ2-7,TGTGCCAGCTCACTGGGACAGGCCGCCTACGAGCAGTACTTC,CASSLGQAAYEQYF
NA,NA,TRBV7-9,TRBJ2-7,TGTGCCAGCAGCCTCCGGGCCGCGACCTACGAGCAGTACTTC,CASSLRAATYEQYF
NA,NA,TRBV9,TRBJ1-2,TGTGCCAGCAGCCCCAGGTGGGGGGTAGTTAACTATGGCTACACCTTC,CASSPRWGVVNYGYTF
once,NA,TRBV7-8,TRBJ2-7,TGTGCCAGCAGCTTAGAAGGTGTTAGTCCCTACGAGCAGTACTTC,CASSLEGVSPYEQYF
NA,NA,TRBV3-1/TRBV3-2,TRBJ2-7,TGTGCCAGCAGCGCGAACTCCGGGGCCTACGAGCAGTACTTC,CASSANSGAYEQYF
NA,NA,TRBV30,TRBJ2-6,TGTGCCTGGAATAGGCCTGGGGCCAACGTCCTGACTTTC,CAWNRPGANVLTF
NA,NA,TRBV9,TRBJ2-3,TGTGCCAGCAGCCCTCGGTTAGACCCCGATACGCAGTATTTT,CASSPRLDPDTQYF
NA,TRBD2,TRBV5-1,TRBJ2-1,TGCGCCAGCGATTGGACTAGCCGAGAAAACAATGAGCAGTTCTTC,CASDWTSRENNEQFF
NA,TRBD1,TRBV6-2/TRBV6-3,TRBJ2-5,TGTGCCAGCAGTCGGCAGACAGGGTTGAGAGAGACCCAGTACTTC,CASSRQTGLRETQYF
NA,TRBD1,TRBV14,TRBJ1-2,TGTGCCAGCAGCCCTATGCCGGGACAGGGGTTTGGCTACACCTTC,CASSPMPGQGFGYTF
once,TRBD1,TRBV27,TRBJ2-6,TGTGCCAGCAGTTTATGGGCAGACAGGGACAAATTTGCTGGGGCCAACGTCCTGACTTTC,CASSLWADRDKFAGANVLTF
NA,NA,TRBV5-4,TRBJ1-5,TGTGCCAGCAGCTCCGGGCCAAATAGCAATCAGCCCCAGCATTTT,CASSSGPNSNQPQHF
NA,NA,TRBV7-2,TRBJ1-2,TGTGCCAGCAGCTTTGCGGGATCGAGAGGCTACACCTTC,CASSFAGSRGYTF
NA,NA,TRBV3-1/TRBV3-2,TRBJ2-2,TGTGCCAGCAGCCGCCATAACGGCGGAGCGAGTGGAGCCGGGGAGCTGTTTTTT,CASSRHNGGASGAGELFF
NA,TRBD2,TRBV3-1/TRBV3-2,TRBJ2-3,TGTGCCAGCAGCCATGGACTAGAAATAGCAGATACGCAGTATTTT,CASSHGLEIADTQYF
NA,NA,TRBV7-9,TRBJ2-5,TGTGCCAGCGCGACCCTAGAGGAGACCCAGTACTTC,CASATLEETQYF
once,TRBD1,TRBV27,TRBJ1-2,TGTGCCAGCAGGGCTACAGGGGGCGCAAATGGCTACACCTTC,CASRATGGANGYTF
NA,TRBD1,TRBV5-1,TRBJ1-2,TGCGCCAGCAGCTTCGACAGGGGCAACTATGGCTACACCTTC,CASSFDRGNYGYTF
NA,NA,TRBV11-3,TRBJ1-1,TGTGCCAGCAGCTTACGCGGAGGTAACACTGAAGCTTTCTTT,CASSLRGGNTEAFF
NA,NA,TRBV7-8,TRBJ2-3,TGTGCCAGCTATTTCAGAGGGACAGATACGCAGTATTTT,CASYFRGTDTQYF
NA,NA,TRBV6-6,TRBJ1-4,TGTGCCAGCAGTCCGGGTCGGTCTAATGAAAAACTGTTTTTT,CASSPGRSNEKLFF
NA,NA,TRBV7-2,TRBJ1-5,TGTGCCAGCAGCCATGACAGTAACAGCAATCAGCCCCAGCATTTT,CASSHDSNSNQPQHF
NA,TRBD1,TRBV7-2,TRBJ2-7,TGTGCCAGCAGCTTTGTGACAGGGGGGTACGAGCAGTACTTC,CASSFVTGGYEQYF
NA,TRBD2,TRBV2,TRBJ2-5,TGTGCCAGCAGTGTTTTAGCGGGGAAAGAGACCCAGTACTTC,CASSVLAGKETQYF
NA,NA,TRBV6-5,TRBJ2-1,TGTGCCAGCAGTTACGGGGGAAATGAGCAGTTCTTC,CASSYGGNEQFF
NA,TRBD1,TRBV7-2,TRBJ2-7,TGTGCCAGCAGCTTAGCGGACAGGGGATACGAGCAGTACTTC,CASSLADRGYEQYF
NA,NA,TRBV5-1,TRBJ1-1,TGCGCCAGCAGCCTAAATCTAGGGGACACTGAAGCTTTCTTT,CASSLNLGDTEAFF